The present TCR beta chain was sequenced within a study of shared clonotypes between healthy human individuals. Study-wide context: Three CD4 naive, three CD4 memory, two CD8 naive and one CD8 memory plate were used per donor.

The CDR3 has 14 residues. CDR1 is SEHNR and CDR2 is FQNEAQ in the germline V gene (reference sequence). Concerning this clone: Sequence at one end of the junction differs from germline and may be a read error.

Measured with immunoSEQ multiplex PCR; TCRdb has only the in-frame clones, and not every one. The sample lists 2 million to 3 million clones, 90% to 95% occurring once. The clonotype originates from a young man in good health. Some clones in this sample may be carry-over from other donors' samples. Source material: naive CD4+ T cells from PBMCs. The sample's subset: CD45RA+ positively selected. The chain employs TRBV7-9 and TRBJ2-1; D perhaps matches TRBD2 (5 bases). In DNA form, the CDR3 reads TGTGCCAGCAGCACCGACCCCCCTAGCAATCAGCAGTTCTTC. This sequence encodes CASSTDPPSNQQFF.